These 6 T cell receptor beta chains came from one sample sequenced in a study of post-analysis software for immune sequencing data. Overall study results and limits: There were roughly five TRBV segments more frequent in patients than controls, and TRBV5-6, TRBV5-1 and TRBV20-1 were among them.

No antigen has been assigned to these receptors. Unique molecular identifiers were carried by the TCR beta cDNA libraries. TCRdb passed the PCR reads through MiXCR, listing each CDR3 protein once. This sample carries around 180,000 distinct CDR3 sequences, approximately 31% of them seen once, and the ten largest clones take about 1.4%. The sequenced sample consisted of blood. Receptors were obtained from a girl aged 10-17 years with multiple sclerosis.

The sample holds many counts of this clonotype. V gene TRBV7-3 combines with J gene TRBJ2-3; a possible D gene is TRBD2 (8 bases). V gave up 4 bases and J gave up 4 bases, with 15 bases separating them. This CDR3 is built from 15 residues. The germline gives CDR1 SGHTA, CDR2 FQGTGA. The CDR3 protein is CASSSGGGIADTQYF. CDR3 nucleotides: TGTGCCAGCAGCTCGGGAGGGGGCATCGCAGATACGCAGTATTTT.

This clonotype was counted ten times or more. The rearrangement uses TRBV12-3 or TRBV12-4 and TRBJ2-3, with 14 bases lining up with TRBD2. CDR3 length: 16 amino acids. J gave up 3 bases and V 6 bases, and 5 bases lay outside the gene matches. The CDR3 DNA follows: TGTGCCAGCAGCTTTGGGACTAGCGGGAGAACAGATACGCAGTATTTT. This sequence encodes CASSFGTSGRTDTQYF.

This clonotype was observed at least ten times. The chain joins TRBV20-1 to TRBJ1-2; the D is unclear. Germline CDR1 DFQATT, CDR2 SNEGSKA (reference sequence). CDR3 size: 9 residues. Trimming stripped 0 bases from V and 12 bases from J, with 5 bases between. The CDR3 DNA follows: TGCAGTGCTAGAGATCGGCACACCTTC. Residues: CSARDRHTF.

The chain combines TRBV3-1 with TRBJ2-1, with 8 bases fitting TRBD2. CDR3 size: 17 residues. Germline V gene sequence: CDR1 LGHDT, CDR2 YNNKEL (reference sequence). J gave up 2 bases and V 1 base, and 7 bases lay outside the gene matches. The CDR3 here is CASSQALAGDPYNEQFF. CDR3 nucleotides: TGTGCCAGCAGCCAAGCCCTAGCGGGCGATCCCTACAATGAGCAGTTCTTC.

The rearrangement links TRBV28 to TRBJ1-4; D possibly corresponds to TRBD1 (6 bases). The CDR3 consists of 16 residues. The germline V gene has CDR1 MDHEN and CDR2 SYDVKM. V was trimmed by 8 bases and J by 4 bases, leaving 20 bases between them. Here the CDR3 DNA reads TGTGCCAGCGGTTATACCTTGACAGGCAATAATGAAAAACTGTTTTTT. This codes for CASGYTLTGNNEKLFF.

This clonotype has a handful of counts. This rearrangement joins TRBV27 to TRBJ2-6; D unclear. The CDR3 is made up of 16 amino acids. Per germline, CDR1 MNHEY and CDR2 SMNVEV (reference sequence). Between the trimmed V and J ends, which lost 3 bases and 2 bases, there was a span of 11 bases. The CDR3 region is CASSFLVGTGANVLTF. The CDR3, as DNA: TGTGCCAGCAGTTTTTTGGTAGGGACTGGGGCCAACGTCCTGACTTTC.